The clone carrying this T cell receptor (beta chain) was seen more than once but under ten times. The antigen is not known. It was with unique molecular identifiers that the TCRbeta library was prepared. In TCRdb, the PCR reads were re-called with MiXCR into one record per CDR3 protein. Here the sample spans hundreds of thousands of distinct CDR3 sequences, approximately 12% being singletons. Trimming cost V 1 base and J 2 bases; bases outside gene matches: 16. This CDR3 is 20 amino acids long. Germline V lookup: CDR1 DFQATT, CDR2 SNEGSKA (reference sequence). This record belongs to a study of T-cell reconstitution after alpha-beta-depleted transplantation in children. Study-wide results and limits: Some patients showed high day-60 TCRbeta diversity, which derived from surviving recipient T cells and thymic progenitors. Several hundred rapidly expanded clones from non-depleted graft cells reportedly supplied alpha-beta T cells about two months post-transplant. Among T cells one year after transplant, newly produced cells accounted for most counts and diversity.

The chain couples TRBV20-1 to TRBJ2-1, with TRBD2 matching 11 bases. The starting material was PBMCs, mostly from graft donor cells, obtained 360 days after TCRalphabeta/CD19-depleted stem cell transplant. The source of this sequence is a male patient younger than 18 who had a stem cell transplant for acute myeloid leukemia, so the T cells may come from the graft donor. The CDR3 DNA reads as TGCAGTGCTAGAGGCCCCGGATTAGCGGGAGGGAGGGGGGCCTACAATGAGCAGTTCTTC. Protein: CSARGPGLAGGRGAYNEQFF.